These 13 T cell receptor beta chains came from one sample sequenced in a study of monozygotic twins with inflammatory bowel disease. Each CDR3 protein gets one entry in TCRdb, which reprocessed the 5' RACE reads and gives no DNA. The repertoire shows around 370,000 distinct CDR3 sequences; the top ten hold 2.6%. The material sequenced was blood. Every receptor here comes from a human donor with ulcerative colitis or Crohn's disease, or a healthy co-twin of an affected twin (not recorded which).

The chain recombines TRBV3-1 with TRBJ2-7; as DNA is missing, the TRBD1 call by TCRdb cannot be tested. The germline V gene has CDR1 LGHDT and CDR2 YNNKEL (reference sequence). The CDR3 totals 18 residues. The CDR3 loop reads CASSQEAPWTASSYEQYF.

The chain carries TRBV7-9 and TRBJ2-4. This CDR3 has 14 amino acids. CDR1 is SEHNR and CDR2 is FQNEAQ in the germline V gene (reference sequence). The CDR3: CASSPNSPKNIQYF.

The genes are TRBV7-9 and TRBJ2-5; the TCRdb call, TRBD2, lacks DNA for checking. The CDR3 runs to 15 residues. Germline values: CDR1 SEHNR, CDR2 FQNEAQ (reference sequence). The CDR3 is CASSMGTPARETQYF.

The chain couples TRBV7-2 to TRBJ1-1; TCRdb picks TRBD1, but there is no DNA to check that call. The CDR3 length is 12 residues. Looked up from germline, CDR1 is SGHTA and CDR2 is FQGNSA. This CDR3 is CASSLDRAGDFF.

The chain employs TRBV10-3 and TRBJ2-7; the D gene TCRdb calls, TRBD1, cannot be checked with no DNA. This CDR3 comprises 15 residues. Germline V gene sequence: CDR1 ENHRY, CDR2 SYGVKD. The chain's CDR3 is CAISGRGALDYEQYF.

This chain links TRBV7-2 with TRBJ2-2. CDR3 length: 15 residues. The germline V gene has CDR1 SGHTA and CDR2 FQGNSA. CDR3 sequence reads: CASTPGLANTGELFF.

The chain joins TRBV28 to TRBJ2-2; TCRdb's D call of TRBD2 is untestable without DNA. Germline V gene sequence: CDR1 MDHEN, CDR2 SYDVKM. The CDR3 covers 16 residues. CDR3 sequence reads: CASSLLGGGAIGELFF.

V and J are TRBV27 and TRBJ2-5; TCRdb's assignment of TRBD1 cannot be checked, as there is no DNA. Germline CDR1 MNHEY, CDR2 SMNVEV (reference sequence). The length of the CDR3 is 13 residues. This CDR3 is CASSWGVGETQYF.

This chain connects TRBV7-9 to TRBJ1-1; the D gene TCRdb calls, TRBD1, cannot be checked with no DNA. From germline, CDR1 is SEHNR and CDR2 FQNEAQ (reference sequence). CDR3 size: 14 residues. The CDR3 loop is CASSPDSMNTEAFF.

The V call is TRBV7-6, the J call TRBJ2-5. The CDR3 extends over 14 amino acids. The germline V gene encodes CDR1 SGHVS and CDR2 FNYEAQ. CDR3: CASSLPHVLETQYF.

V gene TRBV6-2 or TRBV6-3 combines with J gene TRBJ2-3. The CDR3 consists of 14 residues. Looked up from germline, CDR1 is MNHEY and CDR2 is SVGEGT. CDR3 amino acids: CASSYLRPTDTQYF.

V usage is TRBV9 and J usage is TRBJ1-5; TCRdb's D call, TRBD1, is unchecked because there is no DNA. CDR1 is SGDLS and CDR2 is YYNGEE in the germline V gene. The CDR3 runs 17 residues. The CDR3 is CASSPRRQVYSNQPQHF.

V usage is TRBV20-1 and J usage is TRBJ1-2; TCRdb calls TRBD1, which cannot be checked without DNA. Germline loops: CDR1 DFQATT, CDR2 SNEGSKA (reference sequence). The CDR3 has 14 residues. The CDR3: CSARIPDRGVGYTF.